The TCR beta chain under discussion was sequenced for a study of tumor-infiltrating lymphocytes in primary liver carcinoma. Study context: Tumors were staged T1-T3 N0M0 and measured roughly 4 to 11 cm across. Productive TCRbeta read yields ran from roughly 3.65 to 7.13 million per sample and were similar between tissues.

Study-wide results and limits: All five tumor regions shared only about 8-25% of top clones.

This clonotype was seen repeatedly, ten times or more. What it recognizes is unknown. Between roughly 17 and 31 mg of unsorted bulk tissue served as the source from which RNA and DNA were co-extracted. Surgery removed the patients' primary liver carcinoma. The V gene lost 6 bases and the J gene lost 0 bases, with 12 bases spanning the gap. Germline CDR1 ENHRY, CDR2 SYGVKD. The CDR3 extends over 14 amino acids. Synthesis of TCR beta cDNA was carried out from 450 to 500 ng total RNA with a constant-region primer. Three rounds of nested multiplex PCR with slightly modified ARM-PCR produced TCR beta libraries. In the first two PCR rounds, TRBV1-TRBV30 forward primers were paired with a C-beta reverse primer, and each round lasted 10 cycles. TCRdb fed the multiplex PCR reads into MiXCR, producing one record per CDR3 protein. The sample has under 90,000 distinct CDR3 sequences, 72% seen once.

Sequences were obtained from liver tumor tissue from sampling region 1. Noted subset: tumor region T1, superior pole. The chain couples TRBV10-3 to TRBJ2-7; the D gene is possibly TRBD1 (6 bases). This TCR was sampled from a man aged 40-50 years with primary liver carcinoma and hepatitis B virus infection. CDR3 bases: TGTGCCATCAGCCCCCGGGACAACTCCTACGAGCAGTACTTC. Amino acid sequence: CAISPRDNSYEQYF.